The source of this T cell receptor beta chain is a study of cytomegalovirus exposure and HLA in healthy donors. Study observations and caveats: Later on, an analysis tied over 15,000 TCR beta sequences to HLA alleles at 0.05 false discovery rate.

Amplification used 60 Vbeta primers and 13 Jbeta primers. Assay: immunoSEQ multiplex PCR; the TCRdb copy retains only in-frame clones and omits some. The top ten hold around 9% of the sample, which has about 160,000 clones, approximately 78% seen once. V lost 6 bases to trimming and J lost 0 bases; unmatched junction nucleotides: 7. The CDR3 is made up of 17 amino acids. Germline V gene lookup returns CDR1 MNHEY and CDR2 SMNVEV (reference sequence). On this clone itself: Its matching antigen is unknown.

This TCR was recovered from a male donor in good health and CMV-seropositive. The rearrangement uses TRBV27 and TRBJ2-6; 8 bases are shared with TRBD1. Sequencing was performed on PBMCs. The DNA of the CDR3 is TGTGCCAGCAGACACCGACAGGGGAGCTCTGGGGCCAACGTCCTGACTTTC. This gives the protein CASRHRQGSSGANVLTF.